This T cell receptor (beta chain) comes out of a study of blood T cell repertoires in COVID-19. Study-level information: COVID-19 samples, acute and convalescent, were from the United States, Italy and Spain. Sample material is recorded as cDNA or gDNA derived from T cells, B-cell-depleted T cells, or PBMCs.

CDR1 and CDR2 from the germline V gene are LGHDT and YNNKEL (reference sequence). V dropped 1 base and J dropped 1 base, with 10 bases sitting between them. The CDR3 runs to 15 residues. Source study methods: Reference gene primer amplification in the assay estimated nucleated cell counts. Data came from immunoSEQ multiplex PCR; TCRdb stores just in-frame clones and leaves some out. That table supplies the V and J calls and clone size; D and trimming were determined from the DNA. The table shows some 150,000 clones, with approximately 80% occurring only once. The sequenced sample consisted of peripheral blood. The chain couples TRBV3-1 (or the pseudogene TRBV3-2) to TRBJ1-1; D is perhaps TRBD1 (6 bases). This TCR derives from an older man with acute or convalescent COVID-19. CDR3 region: CASSQVVQGNTEAFF. DNA for the CDR3: TGTGCCAGCAGCCAAGTCGTACAGGGGAACACTGAAGCTTTCTTT.